This is a list of T cell receptor beta chains from one sample in a study of control samples from healthy donors and cancer patients. Clones were sequenced by immunoSEQ multiplex PCR, and TCRdb holds only the in-frame ones, with some missing. Here the sample spans 150,000 to 200,000 clones, roughly 90% being singletons. The sample consisted of blood. The receptors shown here come from a man aged 25 to 40 in good health. The CDR3 runs from the conserved cysteine through the conserved F or W. D genes are given only for firm matches. The size entry is marked missing in some rows and otherwise reads once, few, many or a size class.

>NA|TRBV7-9|TRBJ2-3|NA
TGTGCCAGCAGCTTACAACCGGAAGATACGCAGTATTTT
CASSLQPEDTQYF
>NA|TRBV19|TRBJ2-7|NA
TGTGCCAGTAGTACCCCGGGACAAATCTACGAGCAGTACTTC
CASSTPGQIYEQYF
>once|TRBV2|TRBJ1-5|NA
TGTGCCAGCAGTGAAGAACAAGCAGGGCCCCAGCATTTT
CASSEEQAGPQHF
>NA|TRBV27|TRBJ1-6|TRBD1
TGTGCCAGCAGTTTATCGGGGACAGCCTATAATTCACCCCTCCACTTT
CASSLSGTAYNSPLHF
>NA|TRBV15|TRBJ1-5|NA
TGTGCCACCACCTTGGGAGGGAGTCAGCCCCAGCATTTT
CATTLGGSQPQHF
>NA|TRBV19|TRBJ2-7|TRBD2
TGTGCCAGTAGTAGCGGCGGGACTAGCGGAAACGAGCAGTACTTC
CASSSGGTSGNEQYF
>few|TRBV18|TRBJ2-2|NA
TGTGCCAGCTCACCTTGGTCGTCGAACACCGGGGAGCTGTTTTTT
CASSPWSSNTGELFF
>NA|TRBV6-5|TRBJ2-5|NA
TGTGCCAGCACCATAGGAAGCGGTCAAGGGACCCAGTACTTC
CASTIGSGQGTQYF
>NA|TRBV6-5|TRBJ2-2|NA
TGTGCCAGCAGTCCCCAAGGGGGCGGGGAGCTGTTTTTT
CASSPQGGGELFF
>NA|TRBV9|TRBJ2-3|TRBD2
TGTGCCAGCAGCGTAGCCCTAGCGGGAGGGAACACAGATACGCAGTATTTT
CASSVALAGGNTDTQYF
>once|TRBV7-9|TRBJ1-4|NA
TGTGCCAGCAGCTTAGGGGCAGGGGACCAGAATGAAAAACTGTTTTTT
CASSLGAGDQNEKLFF
>NA|TRBV5-1|TRBJ1-6|NA
TGCGCCAGCAGCTTGACCCGGGTCAGCTCCTATAATTCACCCCTCCACTTT
CASSLTRVSSYNSPLHF
>once|TRBV6-5|TRBJ1-1|TRBD1
TGTGCCAGCAGTTACTCCCGTGCCGGGACAGAGGCTTTCTTT
CASSYSRAGTEAFF
>NA|TRBV19|TRBJ1-2|NA
TGTGCCAGTAGTATCCCAGCTGCGTATGGCTACACCTTC
CASSIPAAYGYTF
>NA|TRBV9|TRBJ2-3|NA
TGTGCCAGCAATCGCGGGTACACAGATACGCAGTATTTT
CASNRGYTDTQYF
>NA|TRBV19|TRBJ1-1|NA
TGTGCCAGTAAAAAGGGCCTTAACACTGAAGCTTTCTTT
CASKKGLNTEAFF
>NA|TRBV19|TRBJ1-5|TRBD1
TGTGCCAGTAGTATTTTGGACAGGGGTGTTCAGCCCCAGCATTTT
CASSILDRGVQPQHF
>NA|TRBV4-1|TRBJ2-7|TRBD2
TGCGCCAGCAGCCAGACTTCTAGCGGGACCTACGAGCAGTACTTC
CASSQTSSGTYEQYF
>NA|TRBV18|TRBJ2-1|TRBD1
TGTGCCAGCTCACAGTTTCGTATGGGTCAGGGGGCATATGAGCAGTTCTTC
CASSQFRMGQGAYEQFF
>NA|TRBV7-9|TRBJ2-7|NA
TGTGCCAGCAGCCCTCGCAGCAGTGGCGGAGTCGAGCAGTACTTC
CASSPRSSGGVEQYF
>NA|TRBV2|TRBJ1-2|TRBD1
TGTGCCAGCAGCGCCTGGACAGGACGGGATGGCTACACCTTC
CASSAWTGRDGYTF
>NA|TRBV28|TRBJ2-3|NA
TGTGCCAGCCAAGGGCAGGGTAGCACAGATACGCAGTATTTT
CASQGQGSTDTQYF
>NA|TRBV18|TRBJ1-6|TRBD1
TGTGCCAGCTCACCCATTGGGACAGGGGGTGATTCACCCCTCCACTTT
CASSPIGTGGDSPLHF
>medium-sized|TRBV7-6|TRBJ1-1|NA
TGTGCCAGCGGACCCGGAGCTTTCTTT
CASGPGAFF
>NA|TRBV19|TRBJ2-4|NA
TGTGCCAGTAGCGCGGGACAGTTTGGGAACATTCAGTACTTC
CASSAGQFGNIQYF
>few|TRBV25-1|TRBJ1-1|NA
TGTGCCAGCAGTGGCTGGACAGTTAGGGTGAACACTGAAGCTTTCTTT
CASSGWTVRVNTEAFF
>NA|TRBV4-1|TRBJ1-4|NA
TGCGCCAGCAGCCAAGGCGGGTTCGGGGCAACTAATGAAAAACTGTTTTTT
CASSQGGFGATNEKLFF
>NA|TRBV19|TRBJ2-7|NA
TGTGCCAGTAGTATTCAGGGGCGCGACGAGCAGTACTTC
CASSIQGRDEQYF
>NA|TRBV14|TRBJ2-1|TRBD2
TGTGCCAGCAGCCTGCGGACTAGCCGAAGCTCCTACAATGAGCAGTTCTTC
CASSLRTSRSSYNEQFF
>NA|TRBV23-1|TRBJ2-3|TRBD2
TGCGCCTGGGAGATTTTGTGGCTAGCGGTAGAGGATACGCAGTATTTT
CAWEILWLAVEDTQYF
>NA|TRBV7-3|TRBJ2-1|TRBD1
TGTGCCAGCAGCTTAACGAGGACAGGGCTTGAGCAGTTCTTC
CASSLTRTGLEQFF
>once|TRBV18|TRBJ1-6|NA
TGTGCCAGCTCATCGGACGTAAGATTTTCACCCCTCCACTTT
CASSSDVRFSPLHF
>once|TRBV11-2|TRBJ2-1|NA
TGTGCCAGTCCTAGAGGGGGGGCGCGGGGTTACAATGAGCAGTTCTTC
CASPRGGARGYNEQFF
>NA|TRBV6-5|TRBJ2-7|NA
TGTGCCAGCAGTCCGGACGGGTTCTACGAGCAGTACTTC
CASSPDGFYEQYF
>NA|TRBV25-1|TRBJ1-2|NA
TGTGCCAGCAGTGATTATCCCGGCTTCGGTGGCTACACCTTC
CASSDYPGFGGYTF
>NA|TRBV24-1|TRBJ1-2|NA
TGTGCCACCAGTGATTCCGACCGACCCTCAGGAGGCTACACCTTC
CATSDSDRPSGGYTF
>NA|TRBV6-1|TRBJ1-5|NA
TGTGCCAGCAGTGAACGAAGACAGATAACTAACCAGCATTTT
CASSERRQITNQHF
>NA|TRBV10-2|TRBJ1-5|NA
TGCGCCAGCAGTGTTCAGGGACGTCAGCCCCAGCATTTT
CASSVQGRQPQHF
>NA|TRBV2|TRBJ1-4|TRBD1
TGTGCCAGCAGTGAAGCCCGGGGTGGAGGGGGCGGTGAAAAACTGTTTTTT
CASSEARGGGGGEKLFF
>NA|TRBV5-1|TRBJ1-3|TRBD1
TGCGCCAGCAGCTTGGAAGGGACAGGGCACGACACCATATATTTT
CASSLEGTGHDTIYF
>NA|TRBV21-1|TRBJ1-1|NA
TGTGCCAGCAGCAAAGGTGGAATGACTGAAGCTTTCTTT
CASSKGGMTEAFF
>NA|TRBV20-1|TRBJ2-7|NA
TGCAGTGCTAGTGGTGACAGACTCTACGAGCAGTACTTC
CSASGDRLYEQYF
>NA|TRBV10-2|TRBJ1-2|NA
TGCGCCAGCAGTGAGATGGGACCAGCTAACTATGGCTACACCTTC
CASSEMGPANYGYTF
>NA|TRBV2|TRBJ2-1|TRBD1
TGTGCCAGCAGTGGGTCGGGACAGGGGTATGAGCAGTTCTTC
CASSGSGQGYEQFF
>NA|TRBV6-5|TRBJ2-7|TRBD1
TGTGCCAGCAGTTACAGGCAGGGGGCGCCCAACGAGCAGTACTTC
CASSYRQGAPNEQYF
>NA|TRBV9|TRBJ1-2|TRBD1
TGTGCCAGCAGCCTCGGGGGGACAGGGTACTATGGCTACACCTTC
CASSLGGTGYYGYTF
>NA|TRBV5-1|TRBJ2-1|NA
TGCGCCAGCAGCAGTGGGACTGACTCCTACAATGAGCAGTTCTTC
CASSSGTDSYNEQFF
>NA|TRBV5-8|TRBJ2-7|TRBD1
TGTGCCAGCGGGGGGACAGGGTCCTACGAGCAGTACTTC
CASGGTGSYEQYF
>NA|TRBV20-1|TRBJ1-1|TRBD1
TGCAGTGCCAGTACCAGGGGGACGAACACTGAAGCTTTCTTT
CSASTRGTNTEAFF